This TCR beta chain was retrieved from a study of cytomegalovirus exposure and HLA in healthy donors. Study-level background: In an earlier analysis, 95 million to 140 million unique TCR beta sequences were found from some 170 million T cells. General study results and limits: Common viral pathogens (according to a later analysis) appeared linked to several of the most significant clusters. Earlier findings revealed that most TCR beta V segments proved productive either about 90% or about 30% of the time. The investigators catalogued under 200 TCR beta chains as cytomegalovirus-associated.

PCR amplification relied on 60 Vbeta primers (plus 13 Jbeta primers). Method: immunoSEQ multiplex PCR; TCRdb's copy keeps in-frame clones and lacks some. The sample has about 69,000 clones; 75% to 80% are singletons. Comment on this clone: As yet, its antigen is unknown.

J gave up 2 bases and V 0 bases, and 1 base lay outside the gene matches. The length of the CDR3 is 14 residues. Germline CDR1 reads SGHNT; CDR2 reads YYREEE (reference sequence). The J gene is TRBJ1-2, the V gene TRBV5-4; 7 nucleotides agree with TRBD1. Sequenced: PBMCs. The origin of this receptor is a man aged 18 to 30 in good health and CMV-seronegative. CDR3 region: CASSLETGNYGYTF. The CDR3 bases are TGTGCCAGCAGCTTGGAGACAGGGAACTATGGCTACACCTTC. Full variable domain (rest looked up from reference TRBV5-4 and TRBJ1-2): ETGVTQSPTHLIKTRGQQVTLRCSSQSGHNTVSWYQQALGQGPQFIFQYYREEENGRGNFPPRFSGLQFPNYSSELNVNALELDDSALYLCASSLETGNYGYTFGSGTRLTVV.